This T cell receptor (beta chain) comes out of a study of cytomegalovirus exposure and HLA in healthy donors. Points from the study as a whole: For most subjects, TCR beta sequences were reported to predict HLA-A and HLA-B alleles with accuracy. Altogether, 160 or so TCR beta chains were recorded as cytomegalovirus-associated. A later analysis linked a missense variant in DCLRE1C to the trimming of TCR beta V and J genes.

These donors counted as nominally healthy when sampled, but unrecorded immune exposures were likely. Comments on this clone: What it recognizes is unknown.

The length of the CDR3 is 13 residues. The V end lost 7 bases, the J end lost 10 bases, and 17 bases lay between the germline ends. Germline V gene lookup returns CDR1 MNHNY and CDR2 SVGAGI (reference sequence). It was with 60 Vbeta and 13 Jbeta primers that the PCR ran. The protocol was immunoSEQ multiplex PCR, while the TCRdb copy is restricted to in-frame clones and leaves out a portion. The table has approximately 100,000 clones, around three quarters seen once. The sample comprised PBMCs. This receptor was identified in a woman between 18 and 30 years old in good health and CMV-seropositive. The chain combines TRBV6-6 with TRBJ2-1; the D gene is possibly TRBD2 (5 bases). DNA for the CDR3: TGTGCCAGCACTGCACTAGGACGCAGCGAGCAGTTCTTC. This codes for CASTALGRSEQFF.